This T cell receptor (beta chain) was found in a study of T cells in Graves' hyperthyroidism and ophthalmopathy. Each diagnosis was grounded in clinical symptoms, serum thyroxine and TRAb, thyroid ultrasound, and orbital computed tomography. A note on this clonotype: Its target is unknown.

Study results and caveats: Ophthalmopathy, which appeared later, was predicted by the model a median around 6 months before onset. Patients with ophthalmopathy were separated from those with stable hyperthyroidism by a 13 V-J model. Most thyroid-expanded clonotypes above 0.001 were also found in blood.

Germline V gives CDR1 ENHRY, CDR2 SYGVKD. The CDR3 has 12 amino acids. RNA transcripts yielded amplified TCR beta CDR3 regions. The study used the HTBI primer set for a first-round RT-PCR of the TCR CDR3. MiXCR, applied by TCRdb to the multiplex PCR reads, yields one record per CDR3 protein. This table holds about 660,000 distinct CDR3 sequences, just under 45% found once. The sequence derives from an adult man with Graves' disease, either hyperthyroidism or ophthalmopathy (not recorded which). Sequencing was carried out using peripheral blood or thyroid tissue (not recorded which). This sequence joins TRBV10-3 and TRBJ2-7; D might be TRBD1 or TRBD2, each matching 5 bases. CDR3: CTTGTRPYEQYF. As DNA, the CDR3 is TGTACCACCGGGACCAGACCCTACGAGCAGTACTTC.